This TCR beta chain was captured in a study of cytomegalovirus exposure and HLA in healthy donors. PCR used 60 Vbeta primers and 13 Jbeta primers. Data came from immunoSEQ multiplex PCR; TCRdb stores just in-frame clones and leaves some out. The sample contains 100,000 to 150,000 clones, about three quarters of which appear only once. Germline V CDR1 and CDR2: SGHTA, FQGTGA. The CDR3 is 15 amino acids. Between the trimmed V and J ends, which lost 5 bases and 5 bases, there was a span of 18 bases. V gene TRBV7-3 combines with J gene TRBJ2-5; a possible D gene is TRBD2 (5 bases). What was sequenced was PBMCs. The sequence came from a woman in her sixties in good health and CMV-seropositive. The CDR3 DNA is TGTGCCAGCAGCGCAGGTGAAGGGTGGAGGGAGACCCAGTACTTC. Protein sequence: CASSAGEGWRETQYF.